Below, 8 T cell receptor beta chains from the same sample are listed, as sequenced in a study of T-cell reconstitution after alpha-beta-depleted transplantation in children. A library of TCRbeta sequences, prepared with unique molecular identifiers, was generated. TCRdb re-called the PCR reads through MiXCR, storing one row per CDR3 protein. The table shows hundreds of thousands of distinct CDR3 sequences, with 7.5% to 9.5% occurring only once. The material was PBMCs, mostly from graft donor cells, obtained 180 days after TCRalphabeta/CD19-depleted stem cell transplant. The origin of the receptors is a male patient younger than 18 who had a stem cell transplant for acute lymphoblastic leukemia, so the T cells may come from the graft donor.

This clonotype was detected many times. The chain combines TRBV6-1 with TRBJ2-1; D is possibly TRBD1 (5 bases). The CDR3 is 14 amino acids. V lost 4 bases and J lost 8, with 15 bases in between. Germline V lookup: CDR1 MNHNS, CDR2 SASEGT. DNA for the CDR3: TGTGCCAGCAGTGCAAAGTGGCTAGGGGATGAGCAGTTCTTC. Amino acids: CASSAKWLGDEQFF.

The rearrangement links TRBV5-6 to TRBJ1-5; D may be TRBD1 (5 bases). V was clipped by 0 bases and J by 9 bases, with 13 bases between them. Germline V gene lookup returns CDR1 SGHDT and CDR2 YYEEEE. This CDR3 has 14 amino acids. CDR3 residues: CASSLERGRGPQHF. CDR3 bases: TGTGCCAGCAGCTTGGAAAGGGGAAGGGGGCCCCAGCATTTT.

This clonotype was counted at least ten times. V usage is TRBV5-1 and J usage is TRBJ2-3; 8 nucleotides agree with TRBD1. J lost 4 bases, V lost 4 bases, and 8 bases had no gene match. The CDR3 is made up of 15 amino acids. CDR1 is SGHRS and CDR2 is YFSETQ in the germline V gene. This CDR3 reads CASSPGQGSPDTQYF. CDR3 sequence (DNA): TGCGCCAGCAGCCCCGGACAGGGAAGCCCAGATACGCAGTATTTT.

This clonotype was counted many times. This sequence joins TRBV18 and TRBJ1-4; 7 bases map to TRBD1. This CDR3 is built from 15 residues. Germline CDR1 and CDR2: KGHSH and LQKENI. Losses at the gene ends were 2 bases for V and 7 bases for J; bases not matched to a gene: 7. The CDR3 loop reads CASSPGGTAGEKLFF. The CDR3 DNA reads as TGTGCCAGCTCACCAGGGGGGACAGCAGGTGAAAAACTGTTTTTT.

At least ten counts were recorded for this clonotype. The chain recombines TRBV7-8 with TRBJ2-1; perhaps TRBD2 as D (5 bases). The ends were cut back, 0 bases at V and 0 bases at J, with 9 bases in the middle. CDR3 length: 16 amino acids. Per germline, CDR1 SGHVS and CDR2 FQNEAQ. Here the CDR3 DNA reads TGTGCCAGCAGCTTAGCGCGGGCGAGCTCCTACAATGAGCAGTTCTTC. Amino acid sequence: CASSLARASSYNEQFF.

Many counts were recorded for this clonotype. The V gene is TRBV5-8, the J gene TRBJ2-3; the match to TRBD1 covers 9 bases. The CDR3 runs 14 residues. The ends lost 5 bases at V and 4 bases at J; junction bases unmatched: 5. Germline V gene sequence: CDR1 SGHTS, CDR2 YDEGEE. CDR3 DNA: TGTGCCAGCAGTAGGGACAGGGCCCCAGATACGCAGTATTTT. Protein: CASSRDRAPDTQYF.

As regards this clonotype: It may be a read error: a sequence one base away is much more abundant. The J gene is TRBJ2-7, the V gene TRBV7-9; TRBD1 matches at 7 bases. This CDR3 comprises 15 residues. The germline V gene encodes CDR1 SEHNR and CDR2 FQNEAQ (reference sequence). Written as DNA, the CDR3 is TGTGCCAGCAGCAACGCGGACAGGAGCTCCCACGAGCAGTACTTC. It specifies CASSNADRSSHEQYF.

For this clonotype: This may be a read error, as it is one base from a much larger clone. The V and J genes are TRBV27 and TRBJ2-7; no firm D call. The CDR3 consists of 13 residues. V lost 8 bases and J lost 2, with 13 bases in between. CDR1 is MNHEY, CDR2 SMNVEV, per germline (reference sequence). The CDR3 nucleotides are TGTGCCAGCTGGGGTAGGTGTACCTACGAGCAGTACTTC. This sequence encodes CASWGRCTYEQYF.